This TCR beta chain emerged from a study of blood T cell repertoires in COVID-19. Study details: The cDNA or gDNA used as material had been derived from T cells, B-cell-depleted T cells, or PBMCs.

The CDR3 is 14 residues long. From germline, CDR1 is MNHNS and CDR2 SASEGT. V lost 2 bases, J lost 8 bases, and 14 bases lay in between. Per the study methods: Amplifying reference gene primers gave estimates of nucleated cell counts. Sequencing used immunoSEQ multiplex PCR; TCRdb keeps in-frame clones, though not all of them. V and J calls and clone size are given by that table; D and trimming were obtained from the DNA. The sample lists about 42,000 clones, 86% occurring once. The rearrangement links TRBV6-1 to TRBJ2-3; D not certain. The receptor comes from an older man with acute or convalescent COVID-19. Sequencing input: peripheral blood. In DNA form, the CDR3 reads TGTGCCAGCAGTGAATTGGTTTCGGTTGGTACGCAGTATTTT. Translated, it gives CASSELVSVGTQYF.